This T cell receptor (beta chain) was captured in a study of CD8 T cells in ankylosing spondylitis. The table lists this clonotype with a few counts. MiXCR, run by TCRdb on the 5' RACE reads, gives a single entry per CDR3 protein. The sample contains 270,000 or so distinct CDR3 sequences, 15% to 20% of which appear only once. CDR1 is SGHRS and CDR2 is YFSETQ in the germline V gene. The CDR3 totals 17 residues. Germline trimming cut 2 bases from V and 0 bases from J; bases unmatched to any gene: 7. Input material: blood, either unsorted or a sorted T cell fraction (not recorded which). V is TRBV5-1 and J is TRBJ2-1, with 8 bases fitting TRBD2. The receptor was isolated from a male donor with ankylosing spondylitis or in good health (not recorded which). In nucleotides, the CDR3 is TGCGCCAGCAGCTTAGGCTTCGGGACTAGCTCCTACAATGAGCAGTTCTTC. This translates into CASSLGFGTSSYNEQFF.